These T cell receptor beta chains were read from a single sample in a study of follicular helper T cells after annual influenza vaccination. Measured with immunoSEQ multiplex PCR; TCRdb has only the in-frame clones, and not every one. In the table there are about 1,200 clones, roughly four fifths of which are singletons. The sample consisted of CXCR5+ CD38+ circulating T follicular helper cells from blood, taken on the day of influenza vaccination. All receptors derive from an adult who received the influenza vaccine. CDR3s include the opening cysteine and the closing phenylalanine or tryptophan. A D gene is named only where the DNA matches it firmly. Size is stated for part of the rows, as once, few or many counts, or as a class when the clone is expanded.

size	V	D	J	CDR3	DNA
NA	TRBV5-8	TRBD1	TRBJ2-3	CASSLAGGFTDTQYF	TGTGCCAGCAGCTTGGCAGGGGGCTTCACAGATACGCAGTATTTT
NA	TRBV14	TRBD2	TRBJ2-3	CASSQFPLAAGGYTDTQYF	TGTGCCAGCAGCCAATTCCCCCTCGCAGCGGGGGGGTACACAGATACGCAGTATTTT
few	TRBV7-9	NA	TRBJ2-7	CASSLGAGPHYEQYF	TGTGCCAGCAGCTTGGGGGCAGGTCCCCACTACGAGCAGTACTTC
few	TRBV27	TRBD2	TRBJ2-1	CASSLSRLAGFGEQFF	TGTGCCAGCAGTTTATCTCGACTAGCGGGATTTGGTGAGCAGTTCTTC
NA	TRBV20-1	NA	TRBJ1-1	CSARGGQRAFF	TGCAGTGCTAGAGGCGGTCAAAGAGCTTTCTTT
few	TRBV4-1	TRBD1	TRBJ1-1	CASSQRQGYTEAFF	TGCGCCAGCAGCCAAAGACAGGGGTACACTGAAGCTTTCTTT
NA	TRBV6-5	TRBD1	TRBJ1-1	CASSTTGAGSEAFF	TGTGCCAGCAGTACGACAGGGGCGGGTTCTGAAGCTTTCTTT
NA	TRBV5-4	TRBD2	TRBJ2-3	CASTPGTSITDTQYF	TGTGCCAGCACCCCCGGGACTAGTATCACAGATACGCAGTATTTT
NA	TRBV28	NA	TRBJ2-7	CASGPRVIYEQYF	TGTGCCAGCGGACCCCGAGTGATCTACGAGCAGTACTTC
NA	TRBV4-2	NA	TRBJ2-3	CASSRNPREPGRNTQYF	TGTGCCAGCAGCCGGAACCCCCGGGAGCCCGGGCGAAATACGCAGTATTTT
NA	TRBV7-8	TRBD1	TRBJ1-6	CASSLDRTGNSPLHF	TGTGCCAGCAGCTTAGATAGGACAGGGAATTCACCCCTCCACTTT
NA	TRBV7-3	TRBD2	TRBJ2-1	CASSGTPTTSGEYNEQFF	TGTGCCAGCAGCGGGACACCAACGACTAGCGGGGAATACAATGAGCAGTTCTTC
once	TRBV2	NA	TRBJ1-5	CASSRTVGNQPQHF	TGTGCCAGCAGTCGGACGGTAGGCAATCAGCCCCAGCATTTT
once	TRBV19	NA	TRBJ1-5	CASTKQGGASRGSQHF	TGTGCCAGTACCAAACAGGGAGGGGCCAGCCGGGGGTCCCAGCATTTT
NA	TRBV29-1	NA	TRBJ2-1	CSDRDLYNEQFF	TGCAGCGACCGGGACCTCTACAATGAGCAGTTCTTC
few	TRBV6-6	TRBD1	TRBJ1-5	CASSYSGGQGYQPQHF	TGTGCCAGCAGTTACTCGGGGGGACAGGGGTATCAGCCCCAGCATTTT
NA	TRBV6-6	NA	TRBJ1-2	CASRERTQANYGYTF	TGTGCCAGCAGGGAAAGGACACAAGCTAACTATGGCTACACCTTC
NA	TRBV6-5	TRBD1	TRBJ1-5	CASRPTGGKQPQHF	TGTGCCAGCAGACCGACAGGGGGCAAGCAGCCCCAGCATTTT
NA	TRBV4-1	NA	TRBJ2-1	CASSQDQGGGRNEQFF	TGCGCCAGCAGCCAAGATCAAGGGGGGGGGCGAAATGAGCAGTTCTTC
few	TRBV29-1	NA	TRBJ1-5	CSVVAGGGNQPQHF	TGCAGCGTTGTCGCAGGAGGAGGCAATCAGCCCCAGCATTTT
NA	TRBV10-1	TRBD1	TRBJ2-5	CASSEGDDRDQETQYF	TGCGCCAGCAGTGAGGGAGACGACAGGGACCAAGAGACCCAGTACTTC
NA	TRBV7-2	NA	TRBJ2-1	CASSSPGGRRPGNEQFF	TGTGCCAGCAGCTCCCCGGGTGGGCGGAGACCTGGGAATGAGCAGTTCTTC
NA	TRBV27	NA	TRBJ2-3	CASISRRRGTDTQYF	TGTGCCAGCATAAGTAGGCGTCGGGGCACAGATACGCAGTATTTT
NA	TRBV5-4	NA	TRBJ1-2	CASSLGQGGVYGYTF	TGTGCCAGCAGCTTGGGGCAGGGCGGGGTCTATGGCTACACCTTC
once	TRBV28	NA	TRBJ2-6	CASSQAHLTQSRANVLTF	TGTGCCAGCAGTCAAGCGCACTTGACACAAAGTCGGGCCAACGTCCTGACTTTC
NA	TRBV5-5	NA	TRBJ1-5	CASSGRVNNQPQHF	TGTGCCAGCAGCGGCCGGGTTAACAATCAGCCCCAGCATTTT
NA	TRBV4-2	NA	TRBJ2-5	CASSQQGRRETQYF	TGTGCCAGCAGCCAACAGGGGCGCAGGGAGACCCAGTACTTC
once	TRBV10-3	TRBD2	TRBJ2-4	CATGHERGGAKNIQYF	TGTGCCACAGGCCACGAGCGGGGGGGAGCCAAAAACATTCAGTACTTC
NA	TRBV9	TRBD1	TRBJ2-5	CASSSGGDRWGETQYF	TGTGCCAGCAGCTCTGGAGGGGACAGGTGGGGGGAGACCCAGTACTTC